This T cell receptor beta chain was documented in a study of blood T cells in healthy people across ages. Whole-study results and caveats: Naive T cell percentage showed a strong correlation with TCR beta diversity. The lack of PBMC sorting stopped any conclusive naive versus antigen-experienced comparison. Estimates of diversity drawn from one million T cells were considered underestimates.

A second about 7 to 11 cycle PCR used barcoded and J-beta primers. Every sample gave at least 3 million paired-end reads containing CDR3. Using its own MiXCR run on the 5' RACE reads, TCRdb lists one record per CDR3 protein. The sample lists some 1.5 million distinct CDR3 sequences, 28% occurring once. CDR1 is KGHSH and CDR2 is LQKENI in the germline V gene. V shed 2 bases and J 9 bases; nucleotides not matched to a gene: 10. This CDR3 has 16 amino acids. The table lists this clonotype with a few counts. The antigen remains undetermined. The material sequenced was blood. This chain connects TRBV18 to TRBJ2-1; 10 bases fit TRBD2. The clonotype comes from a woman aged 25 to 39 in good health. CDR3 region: CASSPTSSGSRGEQFF. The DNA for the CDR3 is TGTGCCAGCTCACCAACCTCTAGCGGGAGCAGGGGTGAGCAGTTCTTC.